The rows below give T cell receptor beta chains drawn from one sample of a study of chemoradiotherapy in HPV16-positive cancers. TCRdb's copy holds only in-frame clones and misses some; the assay was immunoSEQ multiplex PCR. Among 6,800 or so clones, about 80% were seen once, and the ten largest hold approximately 3.5%. The sample here was taken from a patient who underwent chemoradiotherapy. The receptors here all came from a human donor with HPV-associated anogenital cancer. The CDR3 runs from the conserved cysteine through the conserved F or W. D genes are given only for firm matches. Rows may omit the clone size; those that give it use once, few, many or a size class.

D: .; V: TRBV10-2; length: 13; size: few; J: TRBJ2-7; DNA: TGCGCCAGCAGTGATGTAGGAGACTACGAGCAGTACTTC; CDR3: CASSDVGDYEQYF
D: .; V: TRBV9; length: 14; size: .; J: TRBJ2-7; DNA: TGTGCCAGCAGCGTAGACGGGACTCCATCCAAGCAGTACTTC; CDR3: CASSVDGTPSKQYF
D: TRBD1; V: TRBV30; length: 14; size: .; J: TRBJ1-6; DNA: TGTGCCTGGAGCCCCCCGAACAGGGGGCCACCCCTCCACTTT; CDR3: CAWSPPNRGPPLHF
D: TRBD2; V: TRBV28; length: 14; size: .; J: TRBJ2-7; DNA: TGTGCCAGCAGTGTACTTAGCGGGAGCTACGAGCAGTACTTC; CDR3: CASSVLSGSYEQYF
D: .; V: TRBV4-1; length: 15; size: .; J: TRBJ1-1; DNA: TGCGCCAGCAGCCAAGACACGGACACCGAAAGAGGAGCTTTCTTT; CDR3: CASSQDTDTERGAFF
D: TRBD1; V: TRBV18; length: 18; size: once; J: TRBJ1-2; DNA: TGTGCCAGCTCACCCCTCGGACAGGGTGGGGTTAATAACTATGGCTACACCTTC; CDR3: CASSPLGQGGVNNYGYTF
D: TRBD1; V: TRBV28; length: 15; size: .; J: TRBJ2-7; DNA: TGTGCCAGCAGTCGGACAGGGGGAACCTCCAACGAGCAGTACTTC; CDR3: CASSRTGGTSNEQYF
D: TRBD1; V: TRBV6-5; length: 15; size: .; J: TRBJ1-4; DNA: TGTGCCAGCAGTGCACACAGGGGGCGAAATGAAAAACTGTTTTTT; CDR3: CASSAHRGRNEKLFF
D: .; V: TRBV19; length: 16; size: .; J: TRBJ1-5; DNA: TGTGCCAGTAGTACCATTCGGACCGTTAGCAATCAGCCCCAGCATTTT; CDR3: CASSTIRTVSNQPQHF
D: .; V: TRBV27; length: 17; size: .; J: TRBJ1-6; DNA: TGTGCCAGCAGTCCCTCTGGGGGGGACACCTATAATTCACCCCTCCACTTT; CDR3: CASSPSGGDTYNSPLHF
D: TRBD2; V: TRBV28; length: 15; size: .; J: TRBJ2-1; DNA: TGTGCCAGCAGTTTTCTGACTAGCGGGATGAATGAGCAGTTCTTC; CDR3: CASSFLTSGMNEQFF
D: .; V: TRBV6-5; length: 16; size: few; J: TRBJ2-1; DNA: TGTGCCAGCAGTTACTCGGCGGGATCGAAGTACAATGAGCAGTTCTTC; CDR3: CASSYSAGSKYNEQFF
D: TRBD2; V: TRBV5-5; length: 18; size: .; J: TRBJ2-7; DNA: TGTGCCAGCAGCTTGGTCCCTAGCGGGGGGATGAGAGCCTCCGAGCAGTACTTC; CDR3: CASSLVPSGGMRASEQYF
D: TRBD1; V: TRBV2; length: 17; size: once; J: TRBJ2-7; DNA: TGTGCCAGCAGTGAACACCAGGACAGGGGGAGCTCCTACGAGCAGTACTTC; CDR3: CASSEHQDRGSSYEQYF
D: TRBD2; V: TRBV7-3; length: 16; size: .; J: TRBJ2-3; DNA: TGTGCCAGCAGCCCCCTCGGCGCGGGAGGAGGAGATACGCAGTATTTT; CDR3: CASSPLGAGGGDTQYF
D: .; V: TRBV19; length: 15; size: few; J: TRBJ1-1; DNA: TGTGCCAGTAGTATATTGCGCGGGGCGAACACTGAAGCTTTCTTT; CDR3: CASSILRGANTEAFF
D: TRBD2; V: TRBV27; length: 15; size: .; J: TRBJ2-7; DNA: TGTGCCAGCCTGGAGGAGTGGCGGGAGTACCACGAGCAGTACTTC; CDR3: CASLEEWREYHEQYF
D: .; V: TRBV7-2; length: 14; size: .; J: TRBJ1-5; DNA: TGTGCCAGCAGCTTAGAATCCAGCAATCAGCCCCAGCATTTT; CDR3: CASSLESSNQPQHF
D: TRBD2; V: TRBV7-9; length: 14; size: .; J: TRBJ2-5; DNA: TGTGCCAGCAGCTTAGTGGGGGGGCAAGAGACCCAGTACTTC; CDR3: CASSLVGGQETQYF
D: .; V: TRBV25-1; length: 15; size: few; J: TRBJ1-5; DNA: TGTGCCAGCAGTGAATATGGCGGCAGCAATCAGCCCCAGCATTTT; CDR3: CASSEYGGSNQPQHF
D: .; V: TRBV5-1; length: 11; size: .; J: TRBJ1-1; DNA: TGCGCCAGCAGGGGTGACACTGAAGCTTTCTTT; CDR3: CASRGDTEAFF
D: .; V: TRBV6-5; length: 14; size: .; J: TRBJ1-5; DNA: TGTGCCAGCAGTTATACAGCGAGCAATCAGCCCCAGCATTTT; CDR3: CASSYTASNQPQHF
D: TRBD2; V: TRBV2; length: 14; size: .; J: TRBJ2-1; DNA: TGTGCCAGCAGTGGGGTCGGGAGGAGCAATGAGCAGTTCTTC; CDR3: CASSGVGRSNEQFF
D: .; V: TRBV19; length: 12; size: .; J: TRBJ1-2; DNA: TGTGCCAGTAGTCCGGACAACAATGGCTACACCTTC; CDR3: CASSPDNNGYTF
D: TRBD2; V: TRBV6-1; length: 14; size: .; J: TRBJ2-7; DNA: TGTGCCAGCAGTCCTTTAGCGGGAGTTGGGGAGCAGTACTTC; CDR3: CASSPLAGVGEQYF